This is a list of T cell receptor beta chains from one sample in a study of cytomegalovirus exposure and HLA in healthy donors. Sequenced by immunoSEQ multiplex PCR; TCRdb stores in-frame clones only, minus some. The data hold roughly 120,000 clones, with 80% observed a single time. Source material: PBMCs. The receptors here all came from a young man in good health and CMV-seronegative. The CDR3 runs from the conserved cysteine through the conserved F or W. Fields, in order: clone size, J gene, V gene, CDR3 length, CDR3 protein. Only some rows state a clone size, as once, few, many or a class for expanded clones.

NA	TRBJ2-1	TRBV5-5	12	CASSVGQDEQFF
NA	TRBJ1-2	TRBV21-1	16	CASSKDRGTFPRSYTF
once	TRBJ2-7	TRBV28	15	CASSLGAGGPGEQYF
NA	TRBJ2-2	TRBV19	13	CAIRRTNTGELFF
NA	TRBJ2-1	TRBV9	15	CASSGTSGRLIEQFF
few	TRBJ2-2	TRBV4-2	17	CASSQDPLLAGTGELFF
NA	TRBJ2-2	TRBV19	17	CASNSLGGQGSTGELFF
NA	TRBJ1-2	TRBV6-5	15	CASSLNSGWIYGYTF
NA	TRBJ2-7	TRBV11-2	13	CASKVQGSYEQYF
few	TRBJ2-7	TRBV19	14	CASSTGLNSYEQYF
NA	TRBJ2-1	TRBV6-9	18	CASSYSKRPRVRGNEQFF
NA	TRBJ1-3	TRBV25-1	15	CASSERGLLGNTIYF
NA	TRBJ1-1	TRBV27	15	CASSFRRWSRPEAFF
NA	TRBJ2-1	TRBV14	13	CASSQEWEPRQFF
once	TRBJ1-2	TRBV7-9	13	CASSLNREGGYTF
NA	TRBJ1-3	TRBV7-2	17	CASSARTGFSSGNTIYF
NA	TRBJ2-7	TRBV29-1	14	CSVNFGQTSYEQYF
NA	TRBJ2-1	TRBV5-1	17	CASSLGLAGVFSNEQFF
NA	TRBJ2-7	TRBV11-3	19	CASSPSRLAGGCFFYEQYF
NA	TRBJ1-4	TRBV30	16	CAWSIGTGGLDEKLFF
NA	TRBJ1-3	TRBV27	15	CASSLSSNSGNTIYF
NA	TRBJ1-2	TRBV20-1	11	CSARDRGGYTF
NA	TRBJ1-5	TRBV7-2	13	CASSLDGNQPQHF
NA	TRBJ1-2	TRBV5-6	15	CASSYRQQMGGGYPF
NA	TRBJ1-5	TRBV2	14	CASSGTGGNQPQHF
NA	TRBJ1-1	TRBV29-1	15	CSVEDYQGAYTEAFF
NA	TRBJ2-1	TRBV30	14	CAWSTASGNNEQFF
NA	NA	TRBV11-2	14	CASSLPRGTYEQYF
NA	TRBJ2-1	TRBV7-7	16	CASSPLGTSGFNEQFF